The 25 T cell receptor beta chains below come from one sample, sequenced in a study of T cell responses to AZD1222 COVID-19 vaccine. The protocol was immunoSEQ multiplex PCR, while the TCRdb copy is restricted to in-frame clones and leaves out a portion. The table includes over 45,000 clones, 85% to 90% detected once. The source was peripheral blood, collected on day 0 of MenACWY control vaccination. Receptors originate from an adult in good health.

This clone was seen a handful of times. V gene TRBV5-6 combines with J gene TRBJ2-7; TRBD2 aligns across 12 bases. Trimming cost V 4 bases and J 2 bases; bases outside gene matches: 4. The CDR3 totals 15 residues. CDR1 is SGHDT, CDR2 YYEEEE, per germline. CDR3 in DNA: TGTGCCAGCAGCAAACTAGCGGGAGGTACCTACGAGCAGTACTTC. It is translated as CASSKLAGGTYEQYF.

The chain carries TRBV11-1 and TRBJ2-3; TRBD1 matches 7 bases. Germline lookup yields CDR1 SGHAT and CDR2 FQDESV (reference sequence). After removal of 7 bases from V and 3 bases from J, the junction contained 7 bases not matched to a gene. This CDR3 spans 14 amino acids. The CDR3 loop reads CASTPTGLTDTQYF. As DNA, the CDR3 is TGTGCCAGCACCCCGACAGGGTTGACAGATACGCAGTATTTT.

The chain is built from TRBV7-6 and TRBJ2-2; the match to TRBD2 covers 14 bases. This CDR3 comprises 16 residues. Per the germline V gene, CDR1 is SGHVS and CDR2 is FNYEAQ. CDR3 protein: CAGGGLAGGVTGELFF. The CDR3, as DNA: TGTGCTGGTGGTGGACTAGCGGGAGGTGTCACCGGGGAGCTGTTTTTT.

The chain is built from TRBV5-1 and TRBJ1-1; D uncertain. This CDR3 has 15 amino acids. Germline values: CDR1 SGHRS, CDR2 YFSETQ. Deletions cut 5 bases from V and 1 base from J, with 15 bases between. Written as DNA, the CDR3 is TGCGCCAGCAGTTCCGGGGTTATAACGAACACTGAAGCTTTCTTT. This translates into CASSSGVITNTEAFF.

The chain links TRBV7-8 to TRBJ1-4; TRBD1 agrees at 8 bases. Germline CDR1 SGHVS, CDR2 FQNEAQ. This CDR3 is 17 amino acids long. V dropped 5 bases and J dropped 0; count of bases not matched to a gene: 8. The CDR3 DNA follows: TGTGCCAGCAGCCGGACCAGGGGGCGCGCAACTAATGAAAAACTGTTTTTT. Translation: CASSRTRGRATNEKLFF.

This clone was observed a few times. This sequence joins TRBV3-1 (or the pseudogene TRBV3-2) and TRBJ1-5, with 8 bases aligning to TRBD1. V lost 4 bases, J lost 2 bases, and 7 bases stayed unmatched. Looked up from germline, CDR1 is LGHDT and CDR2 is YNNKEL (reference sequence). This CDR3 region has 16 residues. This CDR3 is CASSPKDRAGNQPQHF. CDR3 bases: TGTGCCAGCAGCCCAAAGGACAGGGCTGGCAATCAGCCCCAGCATTTT.

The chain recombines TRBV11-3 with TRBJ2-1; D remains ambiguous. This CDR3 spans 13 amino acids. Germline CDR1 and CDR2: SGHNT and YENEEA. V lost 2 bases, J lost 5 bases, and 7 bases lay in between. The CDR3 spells CASSLSLHNEQFF. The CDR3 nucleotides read TGTGCCAGCAGCTTATCATTACACAATGAGCAGTTCTTC.

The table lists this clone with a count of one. The CDR3 nucleotides read TGCGCCAGCAGCTTGGAAGCTAGCGGGAGGAGATGGGCTAGCACAGATACGCAGTATTTT. It translates to CASSLEASGRRWASTDTQYF. The chain links TRBV5-1 to TRBJ2-3; 11 nucleotides line up with TRBD2. The CDR3 spans 20 residues. Germline values: CDR1 SGHRS, CDR2 YFSETQ. V lost 0 bases to trimming and J lost 0 bases; unmatched junction nucleotides: 12.

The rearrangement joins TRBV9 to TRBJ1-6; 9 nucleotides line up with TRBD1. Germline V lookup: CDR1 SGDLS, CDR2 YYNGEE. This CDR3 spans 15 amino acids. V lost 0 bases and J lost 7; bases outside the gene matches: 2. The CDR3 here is CASSVEGTGNSPLHF. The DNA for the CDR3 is TGTGCCAGCAGCGTAGAGGGGACAGGGAATTCACCCCTCCACTTT.

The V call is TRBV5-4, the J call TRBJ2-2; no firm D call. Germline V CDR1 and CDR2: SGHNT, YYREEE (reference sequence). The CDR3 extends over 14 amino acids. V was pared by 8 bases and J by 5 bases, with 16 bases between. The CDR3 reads CASQAALGTGELFF. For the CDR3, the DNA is TGTGCCAGTCAGGCAGCGCTGGGGACCGGGGAGCTGTTTTTT.

CDR3 nucleotide sequence: TGTGCCAGCAGCTTGGGACTAGCTTTGAGTGAGCAGTTCTTC. It translates to CASSLGLALSEQFF. This chain connects TRBV5-4 to TRBJ2-1; TRBD2 agrees at 7 bases. Germline V gene sequence: CDR1 SGHNT, CDR2 YYREEE (reference sequence). V lost 0 bases to trimming and J lost 9 bases; unmatched junction nucleotides: 6. The CDR3 consists of 14 residues.

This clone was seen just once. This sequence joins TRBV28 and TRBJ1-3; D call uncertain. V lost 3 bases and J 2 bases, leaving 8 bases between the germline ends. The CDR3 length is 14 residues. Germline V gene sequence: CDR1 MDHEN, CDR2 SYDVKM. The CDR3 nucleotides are TGTGCCAGCAGTTTTAGGAATACTGGAAACACCATATATTTT. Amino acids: CASSFRNTGNTIYF.

CDR3 DNA: TGTGCCACAAGACAGCAAGTTAATTCACCCCTCCACTTT. It yields the protein CATRQQVNSPLHF. V usage is TRBV6-5 and J usage is TRBJ1-6; the D gene is possibly TRBD1 (5 bases). The V gene lost 10 bases and the J gene lost 6 bases, with 13 bases spanning the gap. This CDR3 region has 13 residues. Germline-derived CDR1 and CDR2 are MNHEY and SVGAGI.

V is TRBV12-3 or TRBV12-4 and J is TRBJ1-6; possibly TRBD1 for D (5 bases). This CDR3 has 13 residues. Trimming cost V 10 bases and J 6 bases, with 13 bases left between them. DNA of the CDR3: TGTGCCACCAATACCGGGACTAATTCACCCCTCCACTTT. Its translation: CATNTGTNSPLHF.

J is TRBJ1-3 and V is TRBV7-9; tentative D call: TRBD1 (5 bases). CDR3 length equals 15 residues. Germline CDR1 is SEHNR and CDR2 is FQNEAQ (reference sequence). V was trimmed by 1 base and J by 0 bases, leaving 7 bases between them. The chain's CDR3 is CASSLGQGSGNTIYF. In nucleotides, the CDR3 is TGTGCCAGCAGCTTAGGGCAGGGCTCTGGAAACACCATATATTTT.

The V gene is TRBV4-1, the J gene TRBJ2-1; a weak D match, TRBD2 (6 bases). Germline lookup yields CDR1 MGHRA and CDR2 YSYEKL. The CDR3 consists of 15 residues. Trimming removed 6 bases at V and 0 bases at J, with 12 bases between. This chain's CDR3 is CASRQRASSYNEQFF. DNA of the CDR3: TGCGCCAGCAGACAGCGGGCAAGCTCCTACAATGAGCAGTTCTTC.

The CDR3: CASSYSGGSAKNIQYF. CDR3 in DNA: TGTGCCAGCAGTTACTCGGGGGGTTCGGCCAAAAACATTCAGTACTTC. The chain links TRBV6-5 to TRBJ2-4; D might be TRBD2 (6 bases). V was shortened by 0 bases and J by 1 base, with 10 bases between the two germline ends. Germline assignment: CDR1 MNHEY and CDR2 SVGAGI. This CDR3 is 16 amino acids long.

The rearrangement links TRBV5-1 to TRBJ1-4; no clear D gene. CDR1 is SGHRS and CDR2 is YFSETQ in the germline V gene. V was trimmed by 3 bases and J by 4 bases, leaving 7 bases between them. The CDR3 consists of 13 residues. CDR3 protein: CASSSAGNEKLFF. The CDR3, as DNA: TGCGCCAGCAGCTCGGCGGGTAATGAAAAACTGTTTTTT.

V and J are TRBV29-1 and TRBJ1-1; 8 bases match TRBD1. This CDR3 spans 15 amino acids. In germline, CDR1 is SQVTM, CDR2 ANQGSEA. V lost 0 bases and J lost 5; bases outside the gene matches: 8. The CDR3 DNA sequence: TGCAGCGTTGAAGATCTCCCGGACAGGGCGACTGAAGCTTTCTTT. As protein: CSVEDLPDRATEAFF.

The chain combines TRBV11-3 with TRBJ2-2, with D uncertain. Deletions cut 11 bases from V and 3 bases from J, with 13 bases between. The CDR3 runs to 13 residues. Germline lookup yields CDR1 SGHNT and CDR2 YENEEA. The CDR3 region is CAGDLGDTGELFF. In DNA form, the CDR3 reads TGTGCCGGAGACCTAGGAGACACCGGGGAGCTGTTTTTT.

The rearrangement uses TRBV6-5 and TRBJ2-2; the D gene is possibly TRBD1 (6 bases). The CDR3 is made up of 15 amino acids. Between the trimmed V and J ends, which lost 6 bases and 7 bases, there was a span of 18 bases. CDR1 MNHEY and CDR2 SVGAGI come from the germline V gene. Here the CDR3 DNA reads TGTGCCAGCAGCCCCACGCAGGGGCATGACGGGGAGCTGTTTTTT. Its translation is CASSPTQGHDGELFF.

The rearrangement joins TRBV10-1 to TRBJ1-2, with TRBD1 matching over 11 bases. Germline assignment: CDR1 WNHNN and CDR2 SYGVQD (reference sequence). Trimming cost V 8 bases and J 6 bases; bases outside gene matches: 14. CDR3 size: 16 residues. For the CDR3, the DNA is TGCGCCAGCCTATGGACAGGGGGCCTTCGCTATAATGGCTACACCTTC. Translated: CASLWTGGLRYNGYTF.

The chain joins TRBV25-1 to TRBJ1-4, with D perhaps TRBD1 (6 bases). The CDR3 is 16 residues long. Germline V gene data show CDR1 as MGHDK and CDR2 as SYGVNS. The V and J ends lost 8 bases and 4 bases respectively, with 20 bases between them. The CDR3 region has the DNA TGTGCCAGCTCCGAGGGGCAGGGGATAGGTAATGAAAAACTGTTTTTT. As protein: CASSEGQGIGNEKLFF.

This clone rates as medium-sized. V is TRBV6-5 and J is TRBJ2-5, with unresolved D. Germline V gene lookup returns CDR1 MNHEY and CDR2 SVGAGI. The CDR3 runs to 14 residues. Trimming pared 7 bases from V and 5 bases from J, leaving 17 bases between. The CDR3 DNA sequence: TGTGCCAGCATGATGATGGACGTTTGGGAGACCCAGTACTTC. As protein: CASMMMDVWETQYF.

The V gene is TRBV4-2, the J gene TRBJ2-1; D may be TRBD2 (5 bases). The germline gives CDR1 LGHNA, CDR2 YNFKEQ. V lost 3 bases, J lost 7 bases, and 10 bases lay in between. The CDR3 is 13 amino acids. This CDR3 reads CASSHGVWNEQFF. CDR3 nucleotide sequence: TGTGCCAGCAGCCACGGGGTTTGGAATGAGCAGTTCTTC.